This T cell receptor (beta chain) was sequenced in a study of blood T cell repertoires in COVID-19. As for the study in general: T cells, B-cell-depleted T cells, or PBMCs provided the cDNA or gDNA that served as material.

The trim removed 4 bases at V and 6 bases at J, leaving 9 bases unmatched. This CDR3 comprises 16 residues. Germline V CDR1 and CDR2: SGDLS, YYNGEE. Individuals aged roughly 18 to 100 years were recruited from around 22 US areas. The repertoire was sequenced with immunoSEQ multiplex PCR; TCRdb's copy has only in-frame clones and lacks some. The sample consists of fewer than 350,000 clones, approximately 90% of them appearing once. V is TRBV9 and J is TRBJ2-2; the match to TRBD2 covers 10 bases. The sample was PBMCs or T cells enriched from blood (not recorded which). The sequence derives from a man in his forties or fifties who had been exposed to COVID-19. As DNA, the CDR3 is TGTGCCAGCAGCCCCCCGTCTAGCGGGAGAGCCGGGGAGCTGTTTTTT. Its protein is CASSPPSSGRAGELFF.